This T cell receptor beta chain was found in a study of cytomegalovirus exposure and HLA in healthy donors. General study findings and limits: V segments that were indistinguishable, TRBV6-2 and TRBV6-3 among them, were omitted from analysis.

The germline gives CDR1 SGHTA, CDR2 FQGNSA. The CDR3 spans 14 residues. V lost 2 bases and J lost 0, with 6 bases in between. The PCR used 60 Vbeta and 13 Jbeta primers. Libraries were prepared by immunoSEQ multiplex PCR; TCRdb keeps only in-frame clonotypes and omits some of them. In the table there are about 140,000 clones, roughly 80% of which are singletons. About this clone: Its antigen is still unknown.

The genes are TRBV7-2 and TRBJ2-3; D is perhaps TRBD2 (5 bases). The clonotype comes from a man between 18 and 29 years old in good health and CMV-seropositive. Sequences were obtained from PBMCs. The CDR3 DNA sequence: TGTGCCAGCAGCTTACGGGGTAGCACAGATACGCAGTATTTT. This gives the protein CASSLRGSTDTQYF.